The rows below give T cell receptor beta chains drawn from one sample of a study of shared clonotypes between healthy human individuals. Assay used: immunoSEQ multiplex PCR; TCRdb lists only in-frame clones, some missing. The table records 2,500,000 or so clones, roughly 92% of them present only once. The specimen sequenced was naive CD4+ T cells sorted from blood. The receptors originated from a man aged 18 to 29 in good health. Each CDR3 is given with its conserved first and last residue. D genes are given only for firm matches. Not every row has a clone size; where given, it reads once, few, many or a size class.

D | J | size | V | DNA | CDR3
- | TRBJ1-6 | once | TRBV15 | TGTGCCACCAGCACCTCAGGGAACTCACCCCTCCACTTT | CATSTSGNSPLHF
- | TRBJ2-7 | - | TRBV28 | TGTGCCAGCAGTTTACCCTCAGGGGTCGAGCAGTACTTC | CASSLPSGVEQYF
- | TRBJ2-7 | - | TRBV11-2 | TGTGCCAGCACCGAAAACCTGGGGCAGTACTTC | CASTENLGQYF
- | TRBJ1-1 | - | TRBV6-5 | TGTGCCAGCAGTGCAGGTTTTTCGAACACTGAAGCTTTCTTT | CASSAGFSNTEAFF
- | TRBJ1-2 | - | TRBV18 | TGTGCCAGCTCACCGAGAGGCAGGGATGGCTACACCTTC | CASSPRGRDGYTF
TRBD1 | TRBJ1-6 | - | TRBV19 | TGTGCCAGTAGGGCACAGGGGAACAATTCACCCCTCCACTTT | CASRAQGNNSPLHF
TRBD2 | TRBJ2-1 | - | TRBV6-1 | TGTGCCAGCAGTGCTGGACTAGTAGGTTATGAGCAGTTCTTC | CASSAGLVGYEQFF
TRBD2 | TRBJ2-1 | once | TRBV27 | TGTGCCAGCAGTCTATACGGCGGGCTAGCGGGAGGCTGGGGATACAATGAGCAGTTCTTC | CASSLYGGLAGGWGYNEQFF
- | TRBJ2-6 | - | TRBV2 | TGTGCCAGCAGCGGGCGGCCCGAAGGGGTCGCCAACGTCCTGACTTTC | CASSGRPEGVANVLTF
TRBD2 | TRBJ2-7 | - | TRBV5-4 | TGTGCCAGCAGCTTGGGCGGACTAGCGGGACCCTACGAGCAGTACTTC | CASSLGGLAGPYEQYF
TRBD1 | TRBJ1-1 | - | TRBV28 | TGTGCCAGCAGTATCACCACAGGGGGGGCTTTCTTT | CASSITTGGAFF
- | TRBJ2-3 | - | TRBV7-6 | TGTGCCAGCAGCCAAGTAGCGGAAGTAAACACAGATACGCAGTATTTT | CASSQVAEVNTDTQYF
TRBD1 | TRBJ2-7 | - | TRBV5-1 | TGCGCCAGCAGCTTGCAGGGGGTGATGGGCTACGAGCAGTACTTC | CASSLQGVMGYEQYF
TRBD2 | TRBJ2-7 | - | TRBV7-8 | TGTGCCAGCAGCCCTCATCAGACTAGCAGACAATACGAGCAGTACTTC | CASSPHQTSRQYEQYF
- | TRBJ2-7 | - | TRBV21-1 | TGTGCCAGCAGCAACCTACTCGGCCGGGACAGGGGTTCCTACGAGCAGTACTTC | CASSNLLGRDRGSYEQYF